Included here is one T cell receptor beta chain sequence, with context. This clone's antigen is unknown. No base quality information exists; no much larger clone differs at one position. The immunoSEQ Assay was used to sequence TCRbeta CDR3 regions. After extraction, genomic DNA underwent amplification by bias-controlled multiplex PCR, followed by high-throughput sequencing. The paper's processing steps were these. Collapsing and filtering of sequences were performed to quantify the absolute abundance of each unique TCRbeta CDR3 region. Usable DNA was measured by amplifying reference genes present in all nucleated cells, and TCRbeta template counts were normalized to that usable DNA to estimate T cell fraction. Repertoire TCRs were annotated as SARS-CoV-2-specific when V gene, CDR3 amino acid sequence and J gene were exactly matched to a known reactive TCR set. The reference SARS-CoV-2 TCR set was derived from MIRA and filtered for enrichment in COVID-19-positive ImmuneCODE repertoires, a step that removed public or cross-reactive TCRs. Using the MIRA antigens, annotated TCRs were further analysed by specific ORF or by position within an ORF. Breadth was defined as annotated unique rearrangements over total unique productive rearrangements; depth was the summed frequency of those rearrangements. TCR breadth was compared between groups using two-sided Wilcoxon rank-sum tests. TCRdb limited this immuneACCESS table to in-frame rearrangements with V and J called. A share of clones is missing; checked studies link under half to unresolved V genes, and the rest is unexplained. V, J and clone size are those of that table, while D and trimming were read from the DNA. The sample table records 300,000 to 350,000 clones; 80% to 90% of these occur just once. The ten largest clones represent under 6% of the sample.

These data belong to a study of Ad26.COV2.S vaccination and SARS-CoV-2 variants (dated by TCRdb to 2020 to 2022). Turning to the overall study: Vaccine-arm donors came from COV1001, a multicentre, randomized, double-blind, placebo-controlled phase I-IIa trial of Ad26.COV2.S in healthy adults. Ad26.COV2.S was administered intramuscularly at a dose of 5x10^10 or 1x10^11 viral particles, either as one shot or as two shots given 56 days apart. TCRbeta repertoire sequencing was used to assess the specificity and breadth of SARS-CoV-2-reactive T cell receptors after Ad26.COV2.S vaccination. The TCR-sequenced set comprised around 30 samples: around 20 Ad26.COV2.S vaccine recipients, 5 placebo recipients and 8 SARS-CoV-2 convalescent individuals. Trial participants were randomized into five groups of five, in which low-dose or high-dose Ad26.COV2.S was given once or twice, or placebo was given on both occasions. Blinding of investigators to trial group allocation was maintained during experiments and outcome assessment.

The sample's treatment or condition, from its label and the paper: around 19 received Ad26.COV2.S at low or high dose, single or two shots; a few received placebo; per-sample allocation not given. For vaccine and placebo recipients, the sequenced repertoires came from samples collected on day 63 after the first injection. In Cohort 1b, about two dozen adults aged 18-55 years were enrolled at a single site in Boston, USA, between 29 July and 7 August 2020. Ad26.COV2.S was a replication-incompetent adenovirus type 26 vector expressing a prefusion-stabilized SARS-CoV-2 spike protein from the original Wuhan strain. There are 14 amino acids in the CDR3, from cysteine to phenylalanine inclusive. Only the CDR3 portion is preserved as DNA: 42 bases, with reading frame beginning at the first base. V sheds 6 bases and J sheds 5 bases, leaving 16 bases between their ends. CDR1 MDHEN and CDR2 SYDVKM were looked up in the germline V gene.

General study outcomes and caveats: Ad26.COV2.S recipients had higher spike-specific TCR breadth than placebo recipients (P = 0.0014). It was noted by the authors that total T cell responses may have been underestimated by the TCR breadth and depth analyses. Substantial breadth of spike-specific CD8+ and CD4+ T cell responses was reported after vaccination. Vaccine and placebo recipients had similar non-spike TCR breadth, a finding consistent with the vaccine containing only spike. The study was not powered to compare responses between vaccine doses or regimens.

This clonotype originated in a person between 18 and 65 years old who received the Ad26.COV2.S COVID-19 vaccine or a placebo. The sample in question was peripheral blood, obtained in a trial of Ad26.COV2.S vaccine versus placebo. The V and J segments used are TRBV28 and TRBJ2-5, with the D gene too uncertain to name. The CDR3 sequence is CASRSVGRMETQYF. In nucleotides, the sequence is TGTGCCAGCAGATCAGTGGGTAGAATGGAGACCCAGTACTTC.